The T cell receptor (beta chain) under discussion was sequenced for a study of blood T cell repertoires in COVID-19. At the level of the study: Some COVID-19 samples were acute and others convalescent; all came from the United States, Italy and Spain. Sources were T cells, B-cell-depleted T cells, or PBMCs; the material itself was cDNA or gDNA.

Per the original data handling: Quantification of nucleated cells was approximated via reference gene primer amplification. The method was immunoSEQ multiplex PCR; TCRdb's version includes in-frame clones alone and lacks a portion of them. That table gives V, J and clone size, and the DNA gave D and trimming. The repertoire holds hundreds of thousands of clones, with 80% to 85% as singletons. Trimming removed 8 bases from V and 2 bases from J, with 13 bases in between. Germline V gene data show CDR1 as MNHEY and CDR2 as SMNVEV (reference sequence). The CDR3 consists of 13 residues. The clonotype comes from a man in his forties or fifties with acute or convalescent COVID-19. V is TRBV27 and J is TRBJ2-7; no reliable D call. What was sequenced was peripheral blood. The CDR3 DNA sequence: TGTGCCAGCCGCCCCAGGCCTACCTACGAGCAGTACTTC. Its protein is CASRPRPTYEQYF.